The 16 T cell receptor beta chains given below trace back to one sample, sequenced in a study of early T cells in non-severe SARS-CoV-2 infection. TCRdb reanalysed the 5' RACE reads using MiXCR and keeps one entry per CDR3 protein. The sample shows roughly 35,000 distinct CDR3 sequences, about 7% of them seen only once. Sequencing input: whole blood. The receptors shown here come from an adult who was a healthcare worker with PCR-confirmed SARS-CoV-2 infection or an uninfected control (not recorded which).

This clonotype showed up many times. The chain recombines TRBV19 with TRBJ2-1, with TRBD1 identical over 10 bases. CDR3 length equals 15 residues. V lost 3 bases, J lost 10 bases, and 9 bases stayed unmatched. In germline, CDR1 is LNHDA, CDR2 SQIVND (reference sequence). CDR3 region: CASSIPGQGTGEQFF. The CDR3 region has the DNA TGTGCCAGTAGTATTCCGGGACAGGGGACGGGAGAGCAGTTCTTC.

The chain uses TRBV28 and TRBJ2-5; D is unresolved. The CDR3 loop spans 13 amino acids. From germline, CDR1 is MDHEN and CDR2 SYDVKM. V lost 2 bases to trimming and J lost 0 bases, with 4 bases between them. The DNA for the CDR3 is TGTGCCAGCAGTTTAGCTAACCAAGAGACCCAGTACTTC. It is translated as CASSLANQETQYF. The whole variable domain, remainder taken from reference TRBV28 and TRBJ2-5, is DVKVTQSSRYLVKRTGEKVFLECVQDMDHENMFWYRQDPGLGLRLIYFSYDVKMKEKGDIPEGYSVSREKKERFSLILESASTNQTSMYLCASSLANQETQYFGPGTRLLVL.

There are a few counts of this clonotype. The CDR3 DNA sequence: TGTGCCAGCAGCCGACAGGGAAAGACAGAGCTCTATGGCTACACCTTC. Translated: CASSRQGKTELYGYTF. The chain carries TRBV6-5 and TRBJ1-2; 7 bases align to TRBD1. The germline gives CDR1 MNHEY, CDR2 SVGAGI. V gave up 6 bases and J gave up 4 bases; unmatched junction bases: 14. This CDR3 spans 16 amino acids.

This clonotype was detected ten times or more. The CDR3 sequence is CASSLGLGAWNTEAFF. For the CDR3, the DNA is TGTGCCAGCAGCTTAGGTTTGGGGGCCTGGAACACTGAAGCTTTCTTT. The chain joins TRBV7-2 to TRBJ1-1, with D possibly matching TRBD1 (6 bases). The V end was cut by 1 base, the J end by 1 base, with 13 bases between. Germline V gives CDR1 SGHTA, CDR2 FQGNSA. The CDR3 is 16 residues long. Filled out from reference TRBV7-2 and TRBJ1-1, the complete variable domain reads GAGVSQSPSNKVTEKGKDVELRCDPISGHTALYWYRQSLGQGLEFLIYFQGNSAPDKSGLPSDRFSAERTGGSVSTLTIQRTQQEDSAVYLCASSLGLGAWNTEAFFGQGTRLTVV.

In this sample, this clonotype turned up many times. The chain is built from TRBV30 and TRBJ1-1; maybe TRBD1 (5 bases). The germline V gene has CDR1 GTSNPN and CDR2 SVGIG (reference sequence). V lost 5 bases to trimming and J lost 1 base, with 8 bases between them. The CDR3 runs to 12 residues. This CDR3 reads CAWGTENTEAFF. The CDR3 nucleotides are TGTGCCTGGGGGACTGAGAACACTGAAGCTTTCTTT. The full variable domain, its missing parts supplied by reference TRBV30 and TRBJ1-1, is SQTIHQWPATLVQPVGSPLSLECTVEGTSNPNLYWYRQAAGRGLQLLFYSVGIGQISSEVPQNLSASRPQDRQFILSSKKLLLSDSGFYLCAWGTENTEAFFGQGTRLTVV.

This clonotype was detected ten times or more. CDR3 loop: CASSVIYEQYF. Here the CDR3 DNA reads TGTGCCAGCAGTGTAATTTACGAGCAGTACTTC. The V gene is TRBV25-1, the J gene TRBJ2-7; D is uncertain. Trimming took off 4 bases at V and 4 bases at J, with 5 bases between the two ends. The CDR3 has 11 amino acids. Germline V CDR1 and CDR2: MGHDK, SYGVNS.

This clonotype was counted at least ten times. The chain has TRBV6-2 or TRBV6-3 and TRBJ2-7; 9 nucleotides match TRBD2. The CDR3 is 15 amino acids. Germline V gene lookup returns CDR1 MNHEY and CDR2 SVGEGT. V was clipped by 4 bases and J by 2 bases; unmatched bases: 6. CDR3 DNA sequence: TGTGCCAGCAGTTTGACTAGCGGTAAAGCCTACGAGCAGTACTTC. Protein product: CASSLTSGKAYEQYF.

The chain has TRBV12-3 or TRBV12-4 and TRBJ1-6; D not resolved. This CDR3 has 11 amino acids. With 6 bases removed from V and 9 bases from J, the gap between germline ends came to 6 bases. DNA for the CDR3: TGTGCCAGCAGCGAACCTTCACCCCTCCACTTT. Protein: CASSEPSPLHF.

The rearrangement uses TRBV20-1 and TRBJ2-1; 7 nucleotides line up with TRBD2. Germline assignment: CDR1 DFQATT and CDR2 SNEGSKA (reference sequence). The length of the CDR3 is 14 residues. After removal of 1 base from V and 4 bases from J, the junction contained 4 bases not matched to a gene. CDR3 nucleotides: TGCAGTGCTAGAGGCCTAGCGGTTTACAATGAGCAGTTCTTC. As protein: CSARGLAVYNEQFF.

Only a few counts were recorded for this clonotype. CDR3: CASSEARTREETQYF. CDR3 bases: TGTGCCAGCAGTGAAGCTCGGACTAGGGAAGAGACCCAGTACTTC. This chain joins TRBV6-1 and TRBJ2-5; 7 bases map to TRBD2. Germline V gene lookup returns CDR1 MNHNS and CDR2 SASEGT. The V and J ends lost 0 bases and 3 bases, in that order; junction bases with no gene match: 4. CDR3 length: 15 residues.

This clonotype was seen many times. J is TRBJ2-5 and V is TRBV7-2; D is unclear. The V end was cut by 3 bases, the J end by 7 bases, with 6 bases between. This CDR3 has 11 residues. The germline CDR1 and CDR2 sequences are SGHTA and FQGNSA. Written as DNA, the CDR3 is TGTGCCAGCAGCTTCGGAAGGACCCAGTACTTC. Amino acid sequence: CASSFGRTQYF.

This clonotype was seen at least ten times. The genes are TRBV11-2 and TRBJ2-1; a weak D match, TRBD2 (6 bases). Germline CDR1 reads SGHAT; CDR2 reads FQNNGV. CDR3 size: 16 residues. The ends were cut back, 7 bases at V and 6 bases at J, with 22 bases in the middle. The CDR3 bases are TGTGCCAGCACTCGACAGAGGAGCGGGCGTCGCAATGAGCAGTTCTTC. Translating it yields CASTRQRSGRRNEQFF.

This clonotype was found many times. The rearrangement links TRBV11-2 to TRBJ2-2; D is unclear. CDR1 is SGHAT, CDR2 FQNNGV, per germline. V lost 5 bases and J 0 bases, leaving 19 bases between the germline ends. This CDR3 contains 18 residues. The CDR3 sequence is CASSPNPRIVTNTGELFF. DNA for the CDR3: TGTGCCAGCAGCCCGAATCCCCGAATTGTTACGAACACCGGGGAGCTGTTTTTT.

This clonotype was recorded at least ten times. The chain has TRBV12-3 or TRBV12-4 and TRBJ1-1; TRBD1 matches at 9 bases. This CDR3 contains 17 residues. Trimming removed 7 bases from V and 2 bases from J; junction bases left unmatched: 14. CDR3 coding DNA: TGTGCCAGCACCTCCCACAGGGGGCGTTGGGGCAACACTGAAGCTTTCTTT. Its translation is CASTSHRGRWGNTEAFF.

The rearrangement joins TRBV29-1 to TRBJ2-1; D gene ambiguous. CDR3 length equals 11 residues. The V end was cut by 8 bases, the J end by 0 bases, with 5 bases between. Per the germline V gene, CDR1 is SQVTM and CDR2 is ANQGSEA. In DNA, the CDR3 is TGCAGCCTCATCTCCTACAATGAGCAGTTCTTC. This translates into CSLISYNEQFF.

This clonotype was counted at least ten times. This chain uses TRBV6-5 with TRBJ1-1; 8 nucleotides agree with TRBD1. The germline V gene has CDR1 MNHEY and CDR2 SVGAGI. This CDR3 spans 16 amino acids. The trim removed 5 bases at V and 5 bases at J, leaving 13 bases unmatched. CDR3 nucleotide sequence: TGTGCCAGCAGTGGCTGGGACAGGTCGACGAGGACTGAAGCTTTCTTT. This sequence encodes CASSGWDRSTRTEAFF.